This T cell receptor (beta chain) comes out of a study of radiation and T cells in renal cell carcinoma. Study-level findings and limits: From baseline, blood top tumor clonotypes peaked at 2 weeks post-radiation.

In regard to this clone: Its antigen is unknown.

As for time point: blood 4 weeks post-SBRT, at nephrectomy. Treatment given: 15 Gy SBRT to primary tumor, nephrectomy 4 weeks later. Produced via immunoSEQ multiplex PCR; TCRdb's table is partial and in-frame only. The table shows tens of thousands of clones, with approximately 86% occurring only once. CDR3 length: 14 amino acids. Germline V lookup: CDR1 SGHKS, CDR2 YYEKEE (reference sequence). V dropped 2 bases and J dropped 0 bases, with 6 bases sitting between them. This chain connects TRBV5-5 to TRBJ1-5; D gene ambiguous. The sequence came from a man aged 45-65 years with renal cell carcinoma. This specimen consisted of blood, obtained from a patient whose treatment included radiotherapy and nephrectomy. The CDR3 reads CASSLIPSNQPQHF. Written as DNA, the CDR3 is TGTGCCAGCAGCTTAATACCTAGCAATCAGCCCCAGCATTTT.